Following are 21 T cell receptor beta chains from one sample sequenced in a study of shared clonotypes between healthy human individuals. Terminally differentiated effector memory CD45RA+ cells were left out of the naive CD8 fraction, which was CD45RO-negative and positively selected for CCR7. TCRdb's copy holds only in-frame clones and misses some; the assay was immunoSEQ multiplex PCR. Of 800,000 to 950,000 clones in the sample, about 96% were seen once. Sequencing was done on a sample of naive CD8+ T cells sorted from blood. The receptors were sampled from a man between 25 and 39 years old in good health.

V usage is TRBV29-1 and J usage is TRBJ2-1, with 16 bases fitting TRBD2. The CDR3 loop spans 18 amino acids. Germline assignment: CDR1 SQVTM and CDR2 ANQGSEA. V dropped 8 bases and J dropped 8; count of bases not matched to a gene: 18. CDR3 loop: CSLAPGLAGGQIWDEQFF. DNA of the CDR3: TGCAGCTTAGCCCCGGGACTAGCGGGAGGGCAAATTTGGGATGAGCAGTTCTTC.

The chain carries TRBV27 and TRBJ2-2; D not certain. The CDR3 totals 13 residues. From germline, CDR1 is MNHEY and CDR2 SMNVEV (reference sequence). V was cut by 1 base and J by 6 bases, with 6 bases left in between. The CDR3 DNA follows: TGTGCCAGCAGTTTATTGGGGTCCGGGGAGCTGTTTTTT. It encodes CASSLLGSGELFF.

Details on this clone: The sample holds other DNA sequences that translate to the same CDR3. The chain combines TRBV19 with TRBJ2-3; D uncertain. The CDR3 has 12 residues. Germline V gene data show CDR1 as LNHDA and CDR2 as SQIVND (reference sequence). Trimming shortened V by 3 bases and J by 4 bases, and 5 bases separated the two germline ends. CDR3 loop: CASSIAADTQYF. The CDR3 DNA sequence: TGTGCCAGTAGTATCGCGGCAGATACGCAGTATTTT.

V and J are TRBV4-1 and TRBJ1-1, with D uncertain. The CDR3 runs 12 residues. Trimming took off 3 bases at V and 11 bases at J, with 13 bases between the two ends. CDR1 MGHRA and CDR2 YSYEKL come from the germline V gene. The CDR3 here is CASSQLPGVAFF. The CDR3 bases are TGCGCCAGCAGCCAGCTCCCCGGGGTTGCTTTCTTT.

Comment on this clone: One junction end disagrees with the germline gene, perhaps due to a read error. The genes are TRBV7-7 and TRBJ2-7; TRBD1 might be the D (6 bases). The germline V gene encodes CDR1 SSHAT and CDR2 FNYEAQ (reference sequence). The CDR3 runs 15 residues. The CDR3 coding sequence is TGTGCTAGCAGCATGAATGACAGGCCCTCCTACGAGCAGTACTTC. It specifies CASSMNDRPSYEQYF.

The chain employs TRBV5-8 and TRBJ1-1; 10 bases align to TRBD1. Germline values: CDR1 SGHTS, CDR2 YDEGEE. After removal of 5 bases from V and 5 bases from J, the junction contained 12 bases not matched to a gene. The CDR3 contains 16 residues. CDR3 DNA: TGTGCCAGCAGTTATTTGGGACAGGGGCTCAAAACTGAAGCTTTCTTT. Its translation: CASSYLGQGLKTEAFF.

In this sample, this clone turned up a few times. The chain has TRBV19 and TRBJ2-1; 9 positions match TRBD1. The CDR3 loop spans 14 amino acids. CDR1 and CDR2 (germline): LNHDA, SQIVND (reference sequence). V lost 7 bases and J lost 9; bases outside the gene matches: 10. The DNA of the CDR3 is TGTGCCAGTAAACCGGGACAGGGTTTTAGTGAGCAGTTCTTC. Amino acids: CASKPGQGFSEQFF.

The rearrangement joins TRBV13 to TRBJ1-1; 8 bases agree with TRBD1. In germline, CDR1 is PRHDT, CDR2 FYEKMQ (reference sequence). After removal of 6 bases from V and 6 bases from J, the junction contained 12 bases not matched to a gene. CDR3 length: 15 amino acids. The CDR3, as DNA: TGTGCCAGCAGGTTTACGGAGACAGGGGCCCCTGAAGCTTTCTTT. Amino acids: CASRFTETGAPEAFF.

The chain is built from TRBV7-3 and TRBJ2-1; no clear D gene. This CDR3 region has 13 residues. Germline CDR1 SGHTA, CDR2 FQGTGA. Trimming took 5 bases from V and 9 from J, leaving 14 bases between them. The CDR3 spells CASSQGSRGEQFF. The CDR3 coding sequence is TGTGCCAGCAGCCAAGGTTCGAGAGGTGAGCAGTTCTTC. Variable domain in full (rest from reference TRBV7-3 and TRBJ2-1): GAGVSQTPSNKVTEKGKYVELRCDPISGHTALYWYRQSLGQGPEFLIYFQGTGAADDSGLPNDRFFAVRPEGSVSTLKIQRTERGDSAVYLCASSQGSRGEQFFGPGTRLTVL.

The gene calls are TRBV19 and TRBJ2-7, with D perhaps given as TRBD1 or TRBD2 (5 bases each). The CDR3 is made up of 13 amino acids. Looked up from germline, CDR1 is LNHDA and CDR2 is SQIVND (reference sequence). Trimming took 2 bases from V and 5 from J, leaving 10 bases between them. CDR3 loop: CASSIYGADEQYF. CDR3 in DNA: TGTGCCAGTAGTATATACGGGGCCGACGAGCAGTACTTC. Drawing the rest from reference TRBV19 and TRBJ2-7, the complete variable domain is DGGITQSPKYLFRKEGQNVTLSCEQNLNHDAMYWYRQDPGQGLRLIYYSQIVNDFQKGDIAEGYSVSREKKESFPLTVTSAQKNPTAFYLCASSIYGADEQYFGPGTRLTVT.

The chain is built from TRBV14 and TRBJ2-7; D remains ambiguous. Per germline, CDR1 SGHDN and CDR2 FVKESK. The CDR3 runs to 18 residues. The V gene lost 4 bases and the J gene lost 0 bases, with 22 bases spanning the gap. The CDR3 spells CASSPPLGYPAHSYEQYF. CDR3 nucleotides: TGTGCCAGCAGCCCCCCTCTGGGGTATCCTGCCCACTCCTACGAGCAGTACTTC. Drawing the rest from reference TRBV14 and TRBJ2-7, the complete variable domain is EAGVTQFPSHSVIEKGQTVTLRCDPISGHDNLYWYRRVMGKEIKFLLHFVKESKQDESGMPNNRFLAERTGGTYSTLKVQPAELEDSGVYFCASSPPLGYPAHSYEQYFGPGTRLTVT.

V is TRBV7-9 and J is TRBJ2-1, with D hard to call. The germline V and J ends were trimmed by 1 base and 0 bases, with 10 bases remaining between them. Per germline, CDR1 SEHNR and CDR2 FQNEAQ (reference sequence). The CDR3 sequence is 16 residues long. CDR3 sequence (DNA): TGTGCCAGCAGCTTAGGAGATCTGAGCTCCTACAATGAGCAGTTCTTC. This encodes CASSLGDLSSYNEQFF. Looking up the rest from reference TRBV7-9 and TRBJ2-1 gives the full variable domain: DTGVSQNPRHKITKRGQNVTFRCDPISEHNRLYWYRQTLGQGPEFLTYFQNEAQLEKSRLLSDRFSAERPKGSFSTLEIQRTEQGDSAMYLCASSLGDLSSYNEQFFGPGTRLTVL.

The chain links TRBV5-4 to TRBJ2-2, with a possible D match to TRBD2 (5 bases). CDR1 and CDR2 from the germline V gene are SGHNT and YYREEE (reference sequence). The CDR3 length is 15 residues. V dropped 0 bases and J dropped 3 bases, with 9 bases sitting between them. DNA for the CDR3: TGTGCCAGCAGCTTGGATCGGACTGACACCGGGGAGCTGTTTTTT. This gives the protein CASSLDRTDTGELFF.

The V and J genes are TRBV13 and TRBJ2-5, with 12 bases fitting TRBD1. V lost 0 bases and J lost 5; bases outside the gene matches: 4. Germline loops: CDR1 PRHDT, CDR2 FYEKMQ (reference sequence). The length of the CDR3 is 16 residues. CDR3 nucleotide sequence: TGTGCCAGCAGCTTAGGGGGACAGGGGGCTTGGGAGACCCAGTACTTC. The encoded protein is CASSLGGQGAWETQYF. Supplemented by reference TRBV13 and TRBJ2-5, the full variable domain reads AAGVIQSPRHLIKEKRETATLKCYPIPRHDTVYWYQQGPGQDPQFLISFYEKMQSDKGSIPDRFSAQQFSDYHSELNMSSLELGDSALYFCASSLGGQGAWETQYFGPGTRLLVL.

The V call is TRBV7-9, the J call TRBJ2-4; 13 bases fit TRBD2. V shed 5 bases, J shed 1 base, and the junction held 5 bases outside the gene matches. Germline V CDR1 and CDR2: SEHNR, FQNEAQ (reference sequence). CDR3 size: 17 residues. The DNA for the CDR3 is TGTGCCAGCAGCCCAGGGACTAGCGGGAATGCCAAAAACATTCAGTACTTC. This encodes CASSPGTSGNAKNIQYF.

V usage is TRBV11-2 and J usage is TRBJ2-3; D remains unclear. The germline V gene has CDR1 SGHAT and CDR2 FQNNGV. Trimming shortened V by 4 bases and J by 2 bases, and 10 bases separated the two germline ends. The CDR3 consists of 14 residues. The CDR3 here is CASSSLPITDTQYF. Written as DNA, the CDR3 is TGTGCCAGCAGCTCCCTACCGATCACAGATACGCAGTATTTT.

This clone was seen a single time. The chain joins TRBV27 to TRBJ1-1; D not certain. The CDR3 is 12 residues long. CDR1 is MNHEY and CDR2 is SMNVEV in the germline V gene (reference sequence). Trimming took 5 bases from V and 8 from J, leaving 12 bases between them. The CDR3 is CASSGIGREAFF. The CDR3 DNA is TGTGCCAGCAGTGGTATTGGCAGGGAAGCTTTCTTT.

The V and J genes are TRBV11-3 and TRBJ2-2; D may be TRBD1 or TRBD2 (6 bases each). V dropped 3 bases and J dropped 2 bases, with 13 bases sitting between them. The germline CDR1 and CDR2 sequences are SGHNT and YENEEA. The CDR3 spans 16 residues. The CDR3 spells CASSFAGGTNTGELFF. Here the CDR3 DNA reads TGTGCCAGCAGCTTCGCCGGAGGGACAAACACCGGGGAGCTGTTTTTT.

This chain links TRBV5-1 with TRBJ2-1, with a tentative D call TRBD2 (6 bases). This CDR3 is built from 15 residues. Germline V gene data show CDR1 as SGHRS and CDR2 as YFSETQ. V was pared by 4 bases and J by 10 bases, with 21 bases between. In DNA, the CDR3 is TGCGCCAGCAGCCTCTTCCCGGGAGAGTTATGGGAGCAGTTCTTC. It translates to CASSLFPGELWEQFF.

V gene TRBV7-9 combines with J gene TRBJ2-5; 11 bases are a match to TRBD2. After removal of 3 bases from V and 5 bases from J, the junction contained 8 bases not matched to a gene. The CDR3 is 16 amino acids. Germline V CDR1 and CDR2: SEHNR, FQNEAQ (reference sequence). The CDR3 nucleotides read TGTGCCAGCAGCTTGAAACTAGCGGGAGTAGGCGAGACCCAGTACTTC. Translated, it gives CASSLKLAGVGETQYF.

The chain links TRBV10-1 to TRBJ2-1; perhaps D is TRBD1 or TRBD2 (5 bases each). The V end was cut by 3 bases, the J end by 12 bases, with 21 bases between. Germline assignment: CDR1 WNHNN and CDR2 SYGVQD (reference sequence). This CDR3 spans 15 amino acids. The CDR3 spells CASSERLFGGFRQFF. Written as DNA, the CDR3 is TGCGCCAGCAGTGAAAGGCTCTTTGGGGGATTTAGGCAGTTCTTC.